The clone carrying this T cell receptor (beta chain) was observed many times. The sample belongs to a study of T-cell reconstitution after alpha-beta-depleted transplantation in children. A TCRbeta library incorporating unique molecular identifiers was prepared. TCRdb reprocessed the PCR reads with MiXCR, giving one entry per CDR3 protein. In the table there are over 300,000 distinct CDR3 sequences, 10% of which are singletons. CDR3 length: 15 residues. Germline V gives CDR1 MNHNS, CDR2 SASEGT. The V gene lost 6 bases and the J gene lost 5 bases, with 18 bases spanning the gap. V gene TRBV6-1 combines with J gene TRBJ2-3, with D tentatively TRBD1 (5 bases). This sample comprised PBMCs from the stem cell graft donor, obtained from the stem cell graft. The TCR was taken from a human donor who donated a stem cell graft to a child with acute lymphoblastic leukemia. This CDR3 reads CASRGGPGQGDTQYF. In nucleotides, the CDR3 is TGTGCCAGCAGGGGTGGTCCGGGCCAGGGAGATACGCAGTATTTT.